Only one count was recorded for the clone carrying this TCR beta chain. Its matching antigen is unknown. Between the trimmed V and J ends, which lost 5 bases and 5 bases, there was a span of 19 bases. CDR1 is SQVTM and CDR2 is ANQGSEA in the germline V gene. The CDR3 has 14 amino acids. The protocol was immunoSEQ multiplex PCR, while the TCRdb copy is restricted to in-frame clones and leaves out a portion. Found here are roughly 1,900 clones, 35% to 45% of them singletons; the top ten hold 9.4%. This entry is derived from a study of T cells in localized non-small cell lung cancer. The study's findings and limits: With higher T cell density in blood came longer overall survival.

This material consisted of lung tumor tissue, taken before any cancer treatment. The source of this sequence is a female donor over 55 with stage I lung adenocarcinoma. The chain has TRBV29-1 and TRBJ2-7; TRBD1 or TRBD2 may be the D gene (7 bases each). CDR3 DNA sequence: TGCAGCGTTCGTACAGGGGAGGGAGCAAACGAGCAGTACTTC. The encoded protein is CSVRTGEGANEQYF.